A single sample gave rise to the 32 T cell receptor beta chains below, sequenced in a study of shared clonotypes between healthy human individuals. Clones were sequenced by immunoSEQ multiplex PCR, and TCRdb holds only the in-frame ones, with some missing. The sample holds some 1,400,000 clones, 95% to 97% seen once. Sequencing input: naive CD4+ T cells sorted from blood. The subset denotes: CD45RA+ positively selected. All receptors come from a man between 25 and 39 years old in good health.

The J gene is TRBJ2-3, the V gene TRBV18; D possibly corresponds to TRBD2 (5 bases). Germline CDR1 reads KGHSH; CDR2 reads LQKENI. The germline V and J ends were trimmed by 0 bases and 2 bases, with 12 bases remaining between them. This CDR3 has 16 amino acids. CDR3 residues: CASSPPGSLATDTQYF. The CDR3 DNA reads as TGTGCCAGCTCACCACCGGGGTCCCTAGCCACAGATACGCAGTATTTT.

This clone has just one count. V usage is TRBV5-1 and J usage is TRBJ2-1, with D perhaps TRBD1 (6 bases). V lost 4 bases to trimming and J lost 2 bases, with 10 bases between them. Germline CDR1 is SGHRS and CDR2 is YFSETQ. The CDR3 is made up of 14 amino acids. The CDR3 nucleotides are TGCGCCAGCAGCACCGGACAGACCTACAATGAGCAGTTCTTC. As protein: CASSTGQTYNEQFF.

The rearrangement links TRBV11-2 to TRBJ2-7; the match to TRBD1 covers 8 bases. The ends lost 5 bases at V and 2 bases at J; junction bases unmatched: 5. CDR3 length: 14 amino acids. Germline loops: CDR1 SGHAT, CDR2 FQNNGV. CDR3 amino acids: CASSARGPTYEQYF. In DNA form, the CDR3 reads TGTGCCAGCAGCGCCAGGGGGCCCACCTACGAGCAGTACTTC.

Regarding this clone: Other nucleotide sequences in the sample specify the same CDR3. This chain joins TRBV20-1 and TRBJ2-3; D perhaps matches TRBD2 (5 bases). The V end lost 5 bases, the J end lost 6 bases, and 9 bases lay between the germline ends. The CDR3 is made up of 11 amino acids. Germline V gene sequence: CDR1 DFQATT, CDR2 SNEGSKA (reference sequence). The CDR3 is CSAQTGDTQYF. The CDR3 region has the DNA TGCAGTGCTCAGACGGGGGATACGCAGTATTTT.

This chain connects TRBV11-2 to TRBJ2-7; TRBD2 matches 11 bases. V shed 6 bases, J shed 4 bases, and the junction held 8 bases outside the gene matches. The CDR3 is 15 amino acids. Germline CDR1 is SGHAT and CDR2 is FQNNGV. The DNA for the CDR3 is TGTGCCAGCAGTCTTCGGAGACTAGCGGGATACGAGCAGTACTTC. Protein sequence: CASSLRRLAGYEQYF.

In regard to this clone: Other DNA sequences in the same sample also yield this CDR3. The J gene is TRBJ2-3, the V gene TRBV5-1, with D perhaps TRBD1 (6 bases). Deletions cut 0 bases from V and 6 bases from J, with 11 bases between. The CDR3 is 14 residues long. Per the germline V gene, CDR1 is SGHRS and CDR2 is YFSETQ. CDR3 sequence reads: CASSLVQGADTQYF. The CDR3 region has the DNA TGCGCCAGCAGCTTGGTACAGGGAGCTGATACGCAGTATTTT.

The chain has TRBV7-3 and TRBJ1-2; D is perhaps TRBD1 (5 bases). V lost 2 bases to trimming and J lost 4 bases, with 11 bases between them. There are 14 residues in the CDR3. Per germline, CDR1 SGHTA and CDR2 FQGTGA. CDR3 protein: CASSLVGDGYGYTF. The CDR3 DNA follows: TGTGCCAGCAGCTTAGTAGGGGACGGCTATGGCTACACCTTC.

V usage is TRBV5-6 and J usage is TRBJ2-7; tentatively, D is TRBD2 (5 bases). This CDR3 is built from 13 residues. V shed 3 bases and J shed 0 bases, with 7 bases lying between them. Germline lookup yields CDR1 SGHDT and CDR2 YYEEEE. The CDR3 spells CASSYGNSYEQYF. DNA for the CDR3: TGTGCCAGCAGCTACGGGAACTCCTACGAGCAGTACTTC.

CDR3: CAIGGDRVALAEAFF. The CDR3 DNA reads TGTGCCATCGGCGGGGACAGGGTTGCGCTCGCTGAAGCTTTCTTT. V gene TRBV10-3 combines with J gene TRBJ1-1, with 9 bases fitting TRBD1. The germline V gene encodes CDR1 ENHRY and CDR2 SYGVKD. The CDR3 extends over 15 amino acids. Trimming at V came to 8 bases and at J to 6 bases, leaving 13 bases not matched to a gene.

In the case of this clone: Germline and junction disagree at one end, which may indicate a read error. The chain couples TRBV6-5 to TRBJ2-4; D is perhaps TRBD2 (6 bases). CDR3 length: 15 residues. Germline lookup yields CDR1 MNHEY and CDR2 SVGAGI. The CDR3 bases are TGTGCCAGCAGTTACCCAGGGACGGACCGGGACTCCCACTGTTTC. This codes for CASSYPGTDRDSHCF.

Notes on this clone: In the same sample, other DNA sequences code for this CDR3. This chain uses TRBV5-1 with TRBJ2-3, with 7 nucleotides matching TRBD2. Germline assignment: CDR1 SGHRS and CDR2 YFSETQ. With V trimmed by 1 base and J by 3 bases, 2 bases remained unmatched. The CDR3 runs to 14 residues. The CDR3 DNA is TGCGCCAGCAGCTTGTCCGGGGGGACAGATACGCAGTATTTT. Protein sequence: CASSLSGGTDTQYF.

In this sample, this clone turned up once. The chain couples TRBV5-1 to TRBJ2-3, with TRBD2 identical over 8 bases. The V and J ends lost 1 base and 3 bases, in that order; junction bases with no gene match: 7. Per the germline V gene, CDR1 is SGHRS and CDR2 is YFSETQ. The CDR3 extends over 16 amino acids. CDR3 bases: TGCGCCAGCAGCTTGAGTCCAGCGGGAGTAACAGATACGCAGTATTTT. Protein sequence: CASSLSPAGVTDTQYF.

The genes are TRBV29-1 and TRBJ2-5; 10 bases are a match to TRBD2. V gave up 5 bases and J gave up 5 bases; unmatched junction bases: 17. Germline CDR1 and CDR2: SQVTM and ANQGSEA. This CDR3 is built from 17 residues. The CDR3 reads CSVRQGRTSGSGETQYF. The CDR3 DNA follows: TGCAGCGTTCGACAGGGAAGGACTAGCGGCTCCGGGGAGACCCAGTACTTC.

This chain uses TRBV18 with TRBJ2-7; weak D call: TRBD2 (7 bases). V gave up 3 bases and J gave up 7 bases, with 16 bases separating them. CDR1 and CDR2 (germline): KGHSH, LQKENI. This CDR3 region has 14 residues. The CDR3 DNA follows: TGTGCCAGCTCACCGATCCAGGGGAGGGGGGAGCAGTACTTC. Its protein is CASSPIQGRGEQYF.

The chain carries TRBV12-5 and TRBJ2-3; the D gene could be TRBD1 or TRBD2 (6 bases each). Per the germline V gene, CDR1 is LGHNT and CDR2 is FRNRAP. The V end was cut by 5 bases, the J end by 7 bases, with 10 bases between. This CDR3 has 12 amino acids. CDR3 protein: CASGPGANTQYF. CDR3 nucleotides: TGTGCTAGTGGTCCGGGGGCGAATACGCAGTATTTT.

The V and J genes are TRBV29-1 and TRBJ2-1; D remains unclear. CDR3 size: 11 residues. Germline CDR1 SQVTM, CDR2 ANQGSEA. Trimming left V 3 bases short and J 9 bases short, with 9 bases between. CDR3 sequence (DNA): TGCAGCGTTGATTTGTACCTTGAGCAGTTCTTC. Translation gives CSVDLYLEQFF.

The chain couples TRBV2 to TRBJ2-5; 10 bases are shared with TRBD2. The germline gives CDR1 SNHLY, CDR2 FYNNEI. The length of the CDR3 is 15 residues. V trimming: 4 bases; J trimming: 3 bases; junction bases outside the gene matches: 5. The CDR3 loop reads CASSVPSGSKETQYF. CDR3 in DNA: TGTGCCAGCAGTGTACCTAGCGGGAGTAAAGAGACCCAGTACTTC.

V is TRBV15 and J is TRBJ2-7; TRBD2 agrees at 7 bases. The CDR3 has 19 residues. The germline V gene encodes CDR1 LNHNV and CDR2 YYDKDF (reference sequence). The J segment lost 4 bases and the V segment lost 0 bases, leaving 18 bases of the junction unmatched. The CDR3 DNA reads TGTGCCACCAGCAGAGATAAGGTCCAGCGGGGTTGGATGCCTTACGAGCAGTACTTC. Translated: CATSRDKVQRGWMPYEQYF.

The chain carries TRBV19 and TRBJ1-4, with D tentatively TRBD1 (5 bases). The CDR3 is 14 amino acids. Germline V gene sequence: CDR1 LNHDA, CDR2 SQIVND (reference sequence). Trimming shortened V by 6 bases and J by 0 bases, and 8 bases separated the two germline ends. The CDR3 sequence is CASSPQATNEKLFF. The CDR3 DNA is TGTGCCAGTAGCCCACAGGCAACTAATGAAAAACTGTTTTTT.

The chain uses TRBV7-2 and TRBJ2-7, with 8 bases aligning to TRBD1. With V trimmed by 5 bases and J by 4 bases, 4 bases remained unmatched. Germline V gives CDR1 SGHTA, CDR2 FQGNSA. This CDR3 contains 13 residues. The CDR3 spells CASSGRTGYEQYF. The CDR3 region has the DNA TGTGCCAGCAGCGGGAGGACAGGGTACGAGCAGTACTTC.

The chain uses TRBV25-1 and TRBJ1-1, with D hard to call. This CDR3 has 14 amino acids. Germline lookup yields CDR1 MGHDK and CDR2 SYGVNS. V was trimmed by 5 bases and J by 1 base, leaving 11 bases between them. The CDR3 loop reads CASSFFGRNTEAFF. For the CDR3, the DNA is TGTGCCAGCAGTTTCTTTGGGCGGAACACTGAAGCTTTCTTT.

This chain connects TRBV18 to TRBJ2-6; TRBD1 matches 8 bases. This CDR3 has 16 amino acids. CDR1 and CDR2 (germline): KGHSH, LQKENI. With 3 bases clipped from V and 2 bases from J, the junction kept 3 bases outside the gene matches. Written as DNA, the CDR3 is TGTGCCAGCTCACCGGACAGGGTTGCTGGGGCCAACGTCCTGACTTTC. This codes for CASSPDRVAGANVLTF.

A word on this clone: Other nucleotide sequences from this sample produce the same CDR3. V is TRBV9 and J is TRBJ2-1; 7 positions match TRBD2. V shed 4 bases and J 4 bases; nucleotides not matched to a gene: 8. Germline CDR1 reads SGDLS; CDR2 reads YYNGEE. This CDR3 is 15 amino acids long. The CDR3 is CASSPGLAAYNEQFF. CDR3 sequence (DNA): TGTGCCAGCAGCCCCGGGCTAGCGGCATACAATGAGCAGTTCTTC. The full variable domain, completed using reference TRBV9 and TRBJ2-1, is DSGVTQTPKHLITATGQRVTLRCSPRSGDLSVYWYQQSLDQGLQFLIQYYNGEERAKGNILERFSAQQFPDLHSELNLSSLELGDSALYFCASSPGLAAYNEQFFGPGTRLTVL.

The rearrangement links TRBV19 to TRBJ2-7, with 8 bases aligning to TRBD1. CDR1 LNHDA and CDR2 SQIVND come from the germline V gene (reference sequence). The CDR3 runs to 16 residues. V shed 0 bases, J shed 2 bases, and the junction held 6 bases outside the gene matches. CDR3 DNA sequence: TGTGCCAGTAGTATAGATACCGCAGGGGGCCCCTACGAGCAGTACTTC. As protein: CASSIDTAGGPYEQYF.

This clone was seen once. V and J are TRBV28 and TRBJ2-7; 13 nucleotides agree with TRBD2. The V gene end was trimmed by 6 bases and the J gene end by 7 bases; junction bases not matched to a gene: 9. The CDR3 has 15 residues. Germline V gene data show CDR1 as MDHEN and CDR2 as SYDVKM. Here the CDR3 DNA reads TGTGCCAGCAGGCCCGCCGGGACTAGCGGGAAAGAGCAGTACTTC. It codes for CASRPAGTSGKEQYF.

V gene TRBV5-4 combines with J gene TRBJ2-5, with D maybe TRBD1 (7 bases). The CDR3 has 16 amino acids. Germline V CDR1 and CDR2: SGHNT, YYREEE (reference sequence). V lost 5 bases and J 3 bases, leaving 20 bases between the germline ends. CDR3 in amino acids: CASSFGDSWGEETQYF. DNA for the CDR3: TGTGCCAGCAGTTTCGGGGACAGTTGGGGGGAAGAGACCCAGTACTTC.

This chain joins TRBV6-5 and TRBJ1-2; D may be TRBD1 (6 bases). CDR3 length: 13 residues. Germline lookup yields CDR1 MNHEY and CDR2 SVGAGI. Trimming removed 5 bases from V and 8 bases from J, with 15 bases in between. CDR3 sequence: CASSVPGVGGYTF. The DNA for the CDR3 is TGTGCCAGCAGTGTCCCAGGGGTAGGGGGCTACACCTTC.

J is TRBJ2-2 and V is TRBV4-2; perhaps TRBD1 as D (5 bases). Looked up from germline, CDR1 is LGHNA and CDR2 is YNFKEQ. V dropped 0 bases and J dropped 2 bases, with 10 bases sitting between them. The CDR3 consists of 16 residues. The DNA for the CDR3 is TGTGCCAGCAGCCAAGAATTCAGGGAAAACACCGGGGAGCTGTTTTTT. It specifies CASSQEFRENTGELFF.

The rearrangement joins TRBV7-6 to TRBJ2-7; no definite D call. The length of the CDR3 is 13 residues. The germline V and J ends were trimmed by 0 bases and 0 bases, with 3 bases remaining between them. Germline V gene data show CDR1 as SGHVS and CDR2 as FNYEAQ. The CDR3 protein is CASSLAASYEQYF. The CDR3 DNA is TGTGCCAGCAGCTTAGCGGCCTCCTACGAGCAGTACTTC. The full variable domain, its missing parts supplied by reference TRBV7-6 and TRBJ2-7, is GAGVSQSPRYKVTKRGQDVALRCDPISGHVSLYWYRQALGQGPEFLTYFNYEAQQDKSGLPNDRFSAERPEGSISTLTIQRTEQRDSAMYRCASSLAASYEQYFGPGTRLTVT.

This clone was counted once. V and J are TRBV7-6 and TRBJ2-1; D is perhaps TRBD2 (5 bases). Per the germline V gene, CDR1 is SGHVS and CDR2 is FNYEAQ. V shed 1 base and J shed 8 bases, with 21 bases lying between them. The CDR3 loop spans 17 amino acids. For the CDR3, the DNA is TGTGCCAGCAGCTTAGAATACCCACTAGTACCAATCGATGAGCAGTTCTTC. As protein: CASSLEYPLVPIDEQFF.

The CDR3 DNA follows: TGTGCCAGCTCACCACTTTCCGGCATTGGTTCCTACGAGCAGTACTTC. Its translation: CASSPLSGIGSYEQYF. V gene TRBV18 combines with J gene TRBJ2-7; D is uncertain. This CDR3 is 16 amino acids long. The V end was cut by 1 base, the J end by 1 base, with 14 bases between. CDR1 and CDR2 (germline): KGHSH, LQKENI. Filled out from reference TRBV18 and TRBJ2-7, the complete variable domain reads NAGVMQNPRHLVRRRGQEARLRCSPMKGHSHVYWYRQLPEEGLKFMVYLQKENIIDESGMPKERFSAEFPKEGPSILRIQQVVRGDSAAYFCASSPLSGIGSYEQYFGPGTRLTVT.

This chain links TRBV19 with TRBJ1-5; D possibly corresponds to TRBD1 (6 bases). This CDR3 contains 12 residues. Germline CDR1 LNHDA, CDR2 SQIVND (reference sequence). Trimming left V 5 bases short and J 9 bases short, with 11 bases between. Here the CDR3 reads CASSEGGRPQHF. Here the CDR3 DNA reads TGTGCCAGTAGTGAGGGGGGTCGGCCCCAGCATTTT.